This TCR beta chain derives from a study of CD4+ T cells in melanoma. Regarding the study as a whole: Neoantigen-specific CD4+ T cells in melanoma reportedly had diverse differentiation states.

On this clone: Its cognate antigen is unknown.

Assay: immunoSEQ multiplex PCR; the TCRdb copy retains only in-frame clones and omits some. The table includes approximately 16,000 clones, 75% to 90% detected once. The germline V gene has CDR1 MRHNA and CDR2 SNTAGT. The CDR3 spans 14 residues. The V end lost 2 bases, the J end lost 0 bases, and 6 bases lay between the germline ends. The TCR sequence derives from a human donor with melanoma. The rearrangement uses TRBV6-4 and TRBJ2-3; D not certain. Sequencing was done on a sample of cells from a culture (not recorded whether cultured in vitro). CDR3 sequence: CASSDVPSTDTQYF. The CDR3 DNA reads as TGTGCCAGCAGTGACGTCCCTAGCACAGATACGCAGTATTTT.